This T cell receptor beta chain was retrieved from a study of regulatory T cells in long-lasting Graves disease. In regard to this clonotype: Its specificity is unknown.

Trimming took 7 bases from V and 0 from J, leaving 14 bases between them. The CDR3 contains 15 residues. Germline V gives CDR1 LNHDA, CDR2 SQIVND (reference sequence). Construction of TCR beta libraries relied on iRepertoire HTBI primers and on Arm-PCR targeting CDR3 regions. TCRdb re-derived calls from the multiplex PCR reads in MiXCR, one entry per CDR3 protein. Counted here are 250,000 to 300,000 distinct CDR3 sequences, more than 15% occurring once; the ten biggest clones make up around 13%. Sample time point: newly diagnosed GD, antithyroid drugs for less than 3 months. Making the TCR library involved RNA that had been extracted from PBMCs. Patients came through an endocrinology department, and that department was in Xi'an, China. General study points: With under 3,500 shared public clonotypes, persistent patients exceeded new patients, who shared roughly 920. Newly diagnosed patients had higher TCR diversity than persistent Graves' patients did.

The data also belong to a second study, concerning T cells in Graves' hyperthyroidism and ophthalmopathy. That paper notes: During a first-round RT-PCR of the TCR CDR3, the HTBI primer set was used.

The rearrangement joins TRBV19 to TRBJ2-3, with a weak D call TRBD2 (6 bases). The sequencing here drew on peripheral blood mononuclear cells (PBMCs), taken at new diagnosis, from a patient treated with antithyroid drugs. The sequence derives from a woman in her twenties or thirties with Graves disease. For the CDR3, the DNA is TGTGCCAGTACCAGGGACTTAGCTAGCACAGATACGCAGTATTTT. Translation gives CASTRDLASTDTQYF.